Sequencing of this TCR beta chain was carried out in a study of T-cell memory formation after mild COVID-19. Findings and caveats of the study: Mostly located in CM and EM were contracting CD4+ clones, with contracting CD8+ clones located in EMRA.

MiXCR, run by TCRdb on the 5' RACE reads, gives a single entry per CDR3 protein. The table includes about 320,000 distinct CDR3 sequences, about 13% detected once. Germline loops: CDR1 SGHRS, CDR2 YFSETQ. The V end was cut by 2 bases, the J end by 2 bases, with 5 bases between. This CDR3 contains 12 residues. This clonotype appeared many times. Antigen: not known. The V gene is TRBV5-1, the J gene TRBJ2-7; D is undetermined. The clonotype comes from a man aged 18 to 29 who had mild COVID-19 (a few samples of this study predate the infection). Cell type and time point are not known. The sequencing sample was made of PBMCs or a T cell subset sorted from them (not recorded which). The CDR3 nucleotides read TGCGCCAGCAGCTTAACTCCCTACGAGCAGTACTTC. Protein sequence: CASSLTPYEQYF.